Below, 10 T cell receptor beta chains from the same sample are listed, as sequenced in a study of blood T cell repertoires in COVID-19. The repertoire was sequenced with immunoSEQ multiplex PCR; TCRdb's copy has only in-frame clones and lacks some. The sample has about 250,000 clones, around 83% seen once. Sequenced sample: peripheral blood. The source is a man older than 75 with acute or convalescent COVID-19.

The chain is built from TRBV7-2 and TRBJ2-5, with a possible D match to TRBD2 (7 bases). This CDR3 comprises 15 residues. Trimming took off 5 bases at V and 5 bases at J, with 18 bases between the two ends. Germline V gene sequence: CDR1 SGHTA, CDR2 FQGNSA. CDR3 in amino acids: CASSPNGGLRETQYF. The CDR3 DNA reads TGTGCCAGCAGCCCTAACGGGGGGCTAAGGGAGACCCAGTACTTC.

The CDR3 DNA reads as TGCGCCAGCAGCCCAGGACTAGGAGAGACCCAGTACTTC. Protein product: CASSPGLGETQYF. This chain joins TRBV5-1 and TRBJ2-5; 7 nucleotides line up with TRBD2. V lost 4 bases to trimming and J lost 4 bases; unmatched junction nucleotides: 4. This CDR3 contains 13 residues. Germline values: CDR1 SGHRS, CDR2 YFSETQ. Full variable domain (rest looked up from reference TRBV5-1 and TRBJ2-5): KAGVTQTPRYLIKTRGQQVTLSCSPISGHRSVSWYQQTPGQGLQFLFEYFSETQRNKGNFPGRFSGRQFSNSRSEMNVSTLELGDSALYLCASSPGLGETQYFGPGTRLLVL.

The chain couples TRBV4-2 to TRBJ2-7; TRBD2 aligns across 11 bases. This CDR3 region has 20 residues. With V trimmed by 0 bases and J by 0 bases, 13 bases remained unmatched. Germline assignment: CDR1 LGHNA and CDR2 YNFKEQ. CDR3 coding DNA: TGTGCCAGCAGCCAAGATCGGGGTAGCGGGGGGGCTTCCATCTCCTACGAGCAGTACTTC. It encodes CASSQDRGSGGASISYEQYF.

This chain connects TRBV27 to TRBJ1-4; D is unclear. The length of the CDR3 is 15 residues. Germline CDR1 reads MNHEY; CDR2 reads SMNVEV (reference sequence). V lost 7 bases and J 7 bases, leaving 19 bases between the germline ends. CDR3 amino acids: CASKMSSYMSEKLFF. As DNA, the CDR3 is TGTGCCAGCAAGATGTCATCGTATATGAGTGAAAAACTGTTTTTT.

The chain carries TRBV12-3 or TRBV12-4 and TRBJ2-5; 9 bases match TRBD2. The CDR3 has 11 residues. Trimming took 4 bases from V and 12 from J; bases not matched to a gene: 3. The CDR3 nucleotides are TGTGCCAGCAGTTCGGGACTAGCAGAGTACTTC. Amino acid sequence: CASSSGLAEYF.

This clone was observed many times. The same CDR3 also results from other DNA sequences found in this sample. The chain recombines TRBV15 with TRBJ2-7; no reliable D call. This CDR3 has 16 amino acids. The V gene's germline CDR1 is LNHNV and CDR2 YYDKDF (reference sequence). The ends were cut back, 3 bases at V and 2 bases at J, with 17 bases in the middle. DNA for the CDR3: TGTGCCACCAGCAGCCAAACACGGGTCTTTCCCTACGAGCAGTACTTC. It yields the protein CATSSQTRVFPYEQYF.

This clone showed up just a few times. V is TRBV9 and J is TRBJ2-1, with a weak D call TRBD2 (8 bases). V was clipped by 4 bases and J by 4 bases, with 15 bases between them. Germline V lookup: CDR1 SGDLS, CDR2 YYNGEE. The CDR3 spans 15 residues. CDR3: CASSRQGGGYNEQFF. CDR3 DNA sequence: TGTGCCAGCAGCAGACAGGGCGGGGGGTACAATGAGCAGTTCTTC.

The chain links TRBV3-1 (or the pseudogene TRBV3-2) to TRBJ2-1, with 7 bases matching TRBD2. Germline V gives CDR1 LGHDT, CDR2 YNNKEL (reference sequence). The CDR3 has 16 amino acids. V dropped 0 bases and J dropped 12; count of bases not matched to a gene: 14. The chain's CDR3 is CASSQDLAGERLGQFF. DNA for the CDR3: TGTGCCAGCAGCCAAGATCTGGCGGGAGAACGTTTGGGGCAGTTCTTC.

This rearrangement joins TRBV28 to TRBJ2-3; possibly TRBD2 for D (5 bases). Trimming removed 6 bases at V and 3 bases at J, with 13 bases between. The CDR3 consists of 14 residues. CDR1 is MDHEN and CDR2 is SYDVKM in the germline V gene. In nucleotides, the CDR3 is TGTGCCAGCAGGCCCGGGGTTGGTACAGATACGCAGTATTTT. It specifies CASRPGVGTDTQYF. The full variable domain, completed using reference TRBV28 and TRBJ2-3, is DVKVTQSSRYLVKRTGEKVFLECVQDMDHENMFWYRQDPGLGLRLIYFSYDVKMKEKGDIPEGYSVSREKKERFSLILESASTNQTSMYLCASRPGVGTDTQYFGPGTRLTVL.

CDR3 protein: CASSSRVGRENYGYTF. The CDR3 DNA reads TGTGCCAGCAGTTCCAGGGTCGGTCGTGAGAACTATGGCTACACCTTC. The V call is TRBV28, the J call TRBJ1-2; D possibly corresponds to TRBD1 (5 bases). Germline assignment: CDR1 MDHEN and CDR2 SYDVKM. The CDR3 is made up of 16 amino acids. Trimming took off 4 bases at V and 2 bases at J, with 17 bases between the two ends.